These T cell receptor beta chains were read from a single sample in a study of blood T cell repertoires in COVID-19. Method: immunoSEQ multiplex PCR; TCRdb's copy keeps in-frame clones and lacks some. This table holds roughly 100,000 clones, around 90% found once. The sequenced sample was peripheral blood. Receptors originate from a middle-aged man with COVID-19, enrolled during active disease. The CDR3 runs from the conserved cysteine through the conserved F or W. A D gene is named only where the DNA matches it firmly. Size tells how often a clone was seen (once, few, many) or the class of an expanded clone, and some rows leave it out.

V gene: TRBV28; J gene: TRBJ1-3; CDR3 length: 18; D gene: TRBD1; clone size: NA; CDR3 DNA: TGTGCCAGCAGTTTACTAAATACCGGGACAGGCTCTGGAAACACCATATATTTT; CDR3 protein: CASSLLNTGTGSGNTIYF
V gene: TRBV11-2; J gene: TRBJ1-1; CDR3 length: 13; D gene: NA; clone size: once; CDR3 DNA: TGTGCCAGCAGCCTAGGGGCTAACACTGAAGCTTTCTTT; CDR3 protein: CASSLGANTEAFF
V gene: TRBV3-1/TRBV3-2; J gene: TRBJ2-2; CDR3 length: 16; D gene: NA; clone size: NA; CDR3 DNA: TGTGCCAGCAGCCAAGAGGAGAGCATGAACACCGGGGAGCTGTTTTTT; CDR3 protein: CASSQEESMNTGELFF
V gene: TRBV10-1; J gene: TRBJ1-1; CDR3 length: 13; D gene: TRBD1; clone size: NA; CDR3 DNA: TGCGCCAGCAGTAAACAGGGGAGCACTGAAGCTTTCTTT; CDR3 protein: CASSKQGSTEAFF
V gene: TRBV18; J gene: TRBJ2-2; CDR3 length: 19; D gene: TRBD2; clone size: once; CDR3 DNA: TGTGCCAGCTCACCGATCGAAGGACTAGCGGGAGCTAACACCGGGGAGCTGTTTTTT; CDR3 protein: CASSPIEGLAGANTGELFF
V gene: TRBV19; J gene: TRBJ1-1; CDR3 length: 16; D gene: NA; clone size: NA; CDR3 DNA: TGTGCCAGTAGTATAAGCGGGGCCTGGGGATTTACTGAAGCTTTCTTT; CDR3 protein: CASSISGAWGFTEAFF
V gene: TRBV11-2; J gene: TRBJ1-2; CDR3 length: 15; D gene: NA; clone size: NA; CDR3 DNA: TGTGCCAGCAGCTTAAACTCAGGACAGTTCGGTGGCTACACCTTC; CDR3 protein: CASSLNSGQFGGYTF
V gene: TRBV6-5; J gene: TRBJ1-5; CDR3 length: 14; D gene: TRBD1; clone size: NA; CDR3 DNA: TGTGCCAGCAGTTACTCTCAGGGGGCTTGGCCCCAGCATTTT; CDR3 protein: CASSYSQGAWPQHF
V gene: TRBV28; J gene: TRBJ2-1; CDR3 length: 15; D gene: TRBD2; clone size: NA; CDR3 DNA: TGTGCCAGCAGTTATGGCGGGGGGCTTAACAATGAGCAGTTCTTC; CDR3 protein: CASSYGGGLNNEQFF
V gene: TRBV4-1; J gene: TRBJ2-1; CDR3 length: 18; D gene: TRBD2; clone size: NA; CDR3 DNA: TGCGCCAGCAGCCGCTCTTCCGGAGCGGGGGTAGGGTCCAATGAGCAGTTCTTC; CDR3 protein: CASSRSSGAGVGSNEQFF
V gene: TRBV7-3; J gene: TRBJ1-1; CDR3 length: 15; D gene: TRBD1; clone size: NA; CDR3 DNA: TGTGCCAGCAGCTCTACCGACAGGGGCCGAACTGAAGCTTTCTTT; CDR3 protein: CASSSTDRGRTEAFF
V gene: TRBV7-9; J gene: TRBJ2-2; CDR3 length: 14; D gene: NA; clone size: NA; CDR3 DNA: TGTGCCAGCAGCTTGGCAGAGAACACCGGGGAGCTGTTTTTT; CDR3 protein: CASSLAENTGELFF
V gene: TRBV3-1/TRBV3-2; J gene: TRBJ2-3; CDR3 length: 13; D gene: TRBD2; clone size: once; CDR3 DNA: TGTGCCAGCAGCCAAGGGACTAGAGGTACGCAGTATTTT; CDR3 protein: CASSQGTRGTQYF
V gene: TRBV14; J gene: TRBJ1-4; CDR3 length: 12; D gene: NA; clone size: NA; CDR3 DNA: TGTGCCAGCAGCCATGGTTGGGCGAAACTGTTTTTT; CDR3 protein: CASSHGWAKLFF
V gene: TRBV19; J gene: TRBJ2-3; CDR3 length: 14; D gene: TRBD2; clone size: NA; CDR3 DNA: TGTGCCAGTTCCCTAGCGGGGGGCCGAGATACGCAGTATTTT; CDR3 protein: CASSLAGGRDTQYF
V gene: TRBV12-3/TRBV12-4; J gene: TRBJ1-1; CDR3 length: 13; D gene: TRBD1; clone size: NA; CDR3 DNA: TGTGCCAGCGTCGCAGGGGGAGCGGGTGAAGCTTTCTTT; CDR3 protein: CASVAGGAGEAFF
V gene: TRBV5-4; J gene: TRBJ2-2; CDR3 length: 15; D gene: NA; clone size: once; CDR3 DNA: TGTGCCAGCAGCCCCAGGACAGTTAACACCGGGGAGCTGTTTTTT; CDR3 protein: CASSPRTVNTGELFF
V gene: TRBV6-5; J gene: TRBJ1-5; CDR3 length: 15; D gene: TRBD1; clone size: NA; CDR3 DNA: TGTGCCAGCAGACCACTCACAGGGGCCGGTCAGCCCCAGCATTTT; CDR3 protein: CASRPLTGAGQPQHF
V gene: TRBV14; J gene: TRBJ1-6; CDR3 length: 16; D gene: NA; clone size: NA; CDR3 DNA: TGTGCCAGCAGCACCCGACGGGGAGGGTATAATTCACCCCTCCACTTT; CDR3 protein: CASSTRRGGYNSPLHF
V gene: TRBV12-3/TRBV12-4; J gene: TRBJ1-2; CDR3 length: 13; D gene: TRBD1; clone size: NA; CDR3 DNA: TGTGCCAGCAGTTTCCGGGACAGCTATGGCTACACCTTC; CDR3 protein: CASSFRDSYGYTF
V gene: TRBV6-2/TRBV6-3; J gene: TRBJ1-1; CDR3 length: 15; D gene: NA; clone size: NA; CDR3 DNA: TGTGCCAGCAGTAAATTAGGGAGTTTTTTGGCTGAAGCTTTCTTT; CDR3 protein: CASSKLGSFLAEAFF
V gene: TRBV6-1; J gene: TRBJ1-4; CDR3 length: 12; D gene: NA; clone size: NA; CDR3 DNA: TGTGCCAGCAGTGAAGCACGGGAAAAACTGTTTTTT; CDR3 protein: CASSEAREKLFF
V gene: TRBV13; J gene: TRBJ1-4; CDR3 length: 15; D gene: NA; clone size: NA; CDR3 DNA: TGTGCCAGCAGCTTAGCTGGAGCTCCTAATGAAAAACTGTTTTTT; CDR3 protein: CASSLAGAPNEKLFF
V gene: TRBV9; J gene: TRBJ2-2; CDR3 length: 15; D gene: NA; clone size: NA; CDR3 DNA: TGTGCCAGCAGCCTCCGGAGGGGTGGCACCGGGGAGCTGTTTTTT; CDR3 protein: CASSLRRGGTGELFF
V gene: TRBV7-9; J gene: TRBJ1-2; CDR3 length: 11; D gene: NA; clone size: NA; CDR3 DNA: TGTGCCAGCAGCTCCCTCTATGGCTACACCTTC; CDR3 protein: CASSSLYGYTF
V gene: TRBV6-5; J gene: TRBJ2-1; CDR3 length: 15; D gene: TRBD1; clone size: NA; CDR3 DNA: TGTGCCAGCAGTTTCCGGGACAGGGGCGGGAATGAGCAGTTCTTC; CDR3 protein: CASSFRDRGGNEQFF
V gene: TRBV7-9; J gene: TRBJ2-1; CDR3 length: 17; D gene: TRBD2; clone size: NA; CDR3 DNA: TGTGCCAGCAGCTCCTGGGGGCTAGCGGGGTCCCTTGATGAGCAGTTCTTC; CDR3 protein: CASSSWGLAGSLDEQFF
V gene: TRBV24-1; J gene: TRBJ1-5; CDR3 length: 14; D gene: TRBD1; clone size: NA; CDR3 DNA: TGTGCCACCAGTGAAGGGACAGTTATCCAGCCCCAGCATTTT; CDR3 protein: CATSEGTVIQPQHF
V gene: TRBV10-3; J gene: TRBJ2-7; CDR3 length: 13; D gene: NA; clone size: once; CDR3 DNA: TGTGCCATCAGTGGAGACAGCTCCTACGAGCAGTACTTC; CDR3 protein: CAISGDSSYEQYF
V gene: TRBV9; J gene: TRBJ1-1; CDR3 length: 15; D gene: TRBD1; clone size: once; CDR3 DNA: TGTGCCAGCAGCCCGAGGACAGGGGTAAACACTGAAGCTTTCTTT; CDR3 protein: CASSPRTGVNTEAFF
V gene: TRBV6-5; J gene: TRBJ2-1; CDR3 length: 14; D gene: NA; clone size: NA; CDR3 DNA: TGTGCCAGCAGTTACTCGACACCCCTCAATGAGCAGTTCTTC; CDR3 protein: CASSYSTPLNEQFF
V gene: TRBV11-2; J gene: TRBJ2-2; CDR3 length: 15; D gene: NA; clone size: NA; CDR3 DNA: TGTGCCAGCAGCTTCGGACAGAGGAACACCGGGGAGCTGTTTTTT; CDR3 protein: CASSFGQRNTGELFF
V gene: TRBV15; J gene: TRBJ2-6; CDR3 length: 19; D gene: NA; clone size: once; CDR3 DNA: TGTGCCACCAGCAGAGATTGGGCAGGATATAACTCTGGGGCCAACGTCCTGACTTTC; CDR3 protein: CATSRDWAGYNSGANVLTF
V gene: TRBV6-5; J gene: TRBJ1-2; CDR3 length: 13; D gene: NA; clone size: NA; CDR3 DNA: TGTGCCAGCAGTAACGGACAGATCTATGGCTACACCTTC; CDR3 protein: CASSNGQIYGYTF
V gene: TRBV9; J gene: TRBJ2-7; CDR3 length: 15; D gene: NA; clone size: NA; CDR3 DNA: TGTGCCAGCAGCGTATCGGCAGGGCACTCCTACGAGCAGTACTTC; CDR3 protein: CASSVSAGHSYEQYF
V gene: TRBV10-2; J gene: TRBJ1-2; CDR3 length: 17; D gene: NA; clone size: once; CDR3 DNA: TGCGCCAGCAGTGCGTCAGTATTTTCGTTGGGGGCCTATGGCTACACCTTC; CDR3 protein: CASSASVFSLGAYGYTF
V gene: TRBV25-1; J gene: TRBJ1-5; CDR3 length: 14; D gene: NA; clone size: NA; CDR3 DNA: TGTGCCAGCAGGGGCGCGGGGTTTCATCAGCCCCAGCATTTT; CDR3 protein: CASRGAGFHQPQHF
V gene: TRBV7-9; J gene: TRBJ1-1; CDR3 length: 16; D gene: NA; clone size: NA; CDR3 DNA: TGTGCCAGCAGCTTAGATTCGGGCTTCAGGGGTCGAGAAGCTTTCTTT; CDR3 protein: CASSLDSGFRGREAFF